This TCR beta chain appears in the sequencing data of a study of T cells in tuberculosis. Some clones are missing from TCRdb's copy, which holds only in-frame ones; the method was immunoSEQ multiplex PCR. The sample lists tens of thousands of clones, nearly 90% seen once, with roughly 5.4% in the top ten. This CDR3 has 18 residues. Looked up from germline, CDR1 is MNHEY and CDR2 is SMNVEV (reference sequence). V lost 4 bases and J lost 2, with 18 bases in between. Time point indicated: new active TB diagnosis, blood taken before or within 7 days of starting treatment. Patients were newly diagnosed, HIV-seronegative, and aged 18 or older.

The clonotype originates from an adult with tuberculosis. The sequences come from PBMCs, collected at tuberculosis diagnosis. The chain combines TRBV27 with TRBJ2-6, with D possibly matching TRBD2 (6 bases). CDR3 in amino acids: CASSSQVGGATGANVLTF. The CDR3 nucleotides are TGTGCCAGCAGTTCCCAAGTCGGCGGGGCCACTGGGGCCAACGTCCTGACTTTC.